One TCR beta chain is described in this entry. Original processing methods: The authors estimated nucleated cell counts from reference gene primer amplification. Generated by immunoSEQ multiplex PCR, the TCRdb table keeps only in-frame clones and is missing some. D and trimming were read from the DNA, whereas the V and J calls and clone size are those reported in that table. Of about 260,000 clones in the sample, approximately 86% were seen once. The sample originates from a study of blood T cell repertoires in COVID-19. Study information: The study drew acute and convalescent COVID-19 samples from the United States, Italy and Spain. From T cells, B-cell-depleted T cells, or PBMCs came the material, which was cDNA or gDNA.

Patients of the Seattle cohort, enrolled during active infection, were followed longitudinally. This TCR derives from a woman in her fifties or sixties with COVID-19, enrolled during active disease. The sequenced sample consisted of peripheral blood.

The CDR3 loop is CASSPPPGGEGSYNEQFF. The CDR3 DNA reads as TGTGCCAGCTCACCCCCCCCGGGAGGGGAGGGATCCTACAATGAGCAGTTCTTC. The rearrangement links TRBV9 to TRBJ2-1; TRBD2 matches at 8 bases. V lost 7 bases and J lost 1; bases outside the gene matches: 16. The CDR3 runs to 18 residues. Germline V gives CDR1 SGDLS, CDR2 YYNGEE.